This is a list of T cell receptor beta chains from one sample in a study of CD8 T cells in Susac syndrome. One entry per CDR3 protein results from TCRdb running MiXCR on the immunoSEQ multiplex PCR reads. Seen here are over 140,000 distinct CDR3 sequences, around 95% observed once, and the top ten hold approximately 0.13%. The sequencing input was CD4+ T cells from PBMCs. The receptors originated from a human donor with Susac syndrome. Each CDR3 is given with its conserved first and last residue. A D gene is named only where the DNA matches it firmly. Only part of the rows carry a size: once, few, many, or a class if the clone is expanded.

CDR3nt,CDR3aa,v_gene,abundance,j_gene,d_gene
TGTGCCAGCAGCCTCCTTCGCACTTATGAAGCTTTCTTT,CASSLLRTYEAFF,TRBV5-6,-,TRBJ1-1,-
TGTGCCAGCAGCTTAGAGAGCTCCTATAATTCACCCCTCCACTTT,CASSLESSYNSPLHF,TRBV7-6,-,TRBJ1-6,-
TGCAGTGCGAGCCCGACAGGGTCGAGTAATTCACCCCTCCACTTT,CSASPTGSSNSPLHF,TRBV20-1,-,TRBJ1-6,TRBD1
TGTGCCTGGACCACCGGACTAGCGGATACGCAGTATTTT,CAWTTGLADTQYF,TRBV30,-,TRBJ2-3,TRBD2
TGCGCCAGCAGCTCGCAGCCGGGGAACACTGAAGCTTTCTTT,CASSSQPGNTEAFF,TRBV4-1,-,TRBJ1-1,-
TGTGCCAGCAGCTCCCGTGGCGGGAGGGAAGAGACCCAGTACTTC,CASSSRGGREETQYF,TRBV7-2,-,TRBJ2-5,TRBD2
TGTGCTAGTGGTTTCCCCTATAGCGGGGAATACAATGAGCAGTTCTTC,CASGFPYSGEYNEQFF,TRBV12-5,-,TRBJ2-1,TRBD2
TGTGCCAGCAGTTTCAGGGACGGCTCTGGAAACACCATATATTTT,CASSFRDGSGNTIYF,TRBV12-3/TRBV12-4,-,TRBJ1-3,-
TGTGCCAGCAGCACTGGGGGGTTCAATGAAAAACTGTTTTTT,CASSTGGFNEKLFF,TRBV7-9,-,TRBJ1-4,-
TGCAGTGCTAGAGTGGCAGTCATGGGCTACGAGCAGTACTTC,CSARVAVMGYEQYF,TRBV20-1,-,TRBJ2-7,-
TGTGCCAGCACTCCCGGACAGGGGAGAAATGAGCAGTTCTTC,CASTPGQGRNEQFF,TRBV6-5,-,TRBJ2-1,TRBD1
TGTGCCAGCTCGACCCTAGGTCCCGGGGAGCTGTTTTTT,CASSTLGPGELFF,TRBV14,-,TRBJ2-2,-
TGTGCCTGGAGTCGAGGCGGATCGCAAAAACTGTTTTTT,CAWSRGGSQKLFF,TRBV30,-,TRBJ1-4,-
TGTGCTAGTGGTTTGGTACTTCCCTGGTCCAGCGGAAAAAACATTCAGTACTTC,CASGLVLPWSSGKNIQYF,TRBV12-5,-,TRBJ2-4,-
TGTGCTAGTGGTTTGGGCCAGGGACCTCCAGATACGCAGTATTTT,CASGLGQGPPDTQYF,TRBV12-5,-,TRBJ2-3,-
TGCAGCGTTGATGGCGTAGGCACAGATACGCAGTATTTT,CSVDGVGTDTQYF,TRBV29-1,-,TRBJ2-3,-
TGTGCCAGCAGTTTATTTGGACAGGGTTTTTCAAACACCATATATTTT,CASSLFGQGFSNTIYF,TRBV28,-,TRBJ1-3,TRBD1
TGTGCCAGCAGCTTATTCCTCTACAATGAGCAGTTCTTC,CASSLFLYNEQFF,TRBV11-2,-,TRBJ2-1,-
TGCAGCGTTGCGCTAGGACACTACGAGCAGTACTTC,CSVALGHYEQYF,TRBV29-1,-,TRBJ2-7,-
TGTGCCAGCAGGAATCCAGGGGTTGTGAACATTCAGTACTTC,CASRNPGVVNIQYF,TRBV28,-,TRBJ2-4,-
TGTGCCAGCAGCTTAGACTGGGCCAAAAACATTCAGTACTTC,CASSLDWAKNIQYF,TRBV7-8,-,TRBJ2-4,-
TGTGCCAGCAGCTTGGGGGGAGTCGGCGAGCAGTACTTC,CASSLGGVGEQYF,TRBV11-2,few,TRBJ2-7,-
TGTGCCAGCAGTTACGACAGGGGACTCGAGCAGTTCTTC,CASSYDRGLEQFF,TRBV6-6,once,TRBJ2-1,TRBD1
TGTGCCAGCAGCTTAATAGGGGGCAGTGGCTACACCTTC,CASSLIGGSGYTF,TRBV7-8,-,TRBJ1-2,TRBD1